This passage covers 25 T cell receptor beta chains from one sample sequenced in a study of CD4+ T cells in melanoma. Produced via immunoSEQ multiplex PCR; TCRdb's table is partial and in-frame only. The table shows 20,000 to 25,000 clones, with 78% occurring only once. These receptors were collected from a human donor with melanoma.

The chain's CDR3 is CASSTSPGGYEQYF. The CDR3 DNA reads as TGTGCCAGCAGCACCTCTCCCGGGGGGTACGAGCAGTACTTC. J is TRBJ2-7 and V is TRBV9; 7 nucleotides agree with TRBD2. The J segment lost 4 bases and the V segment lost 4 bases, leaving 8 bases of the junction unmatched. This CDR3 is 14 amino acids long. Per germline, CDR1 SGDLS and CDR2 YYNGEE.

The genes are TRBV6-1 and TRBJ1-2, with TRBD1 matching 12 bases. Germline V lookup: CDR1 MNHNS, CDR2 SASEGT. V lost 7 bases to trimming and J lost 8 bases; unmatched junction nucleotides: 5. The CDR3 sequence is 13 residues long. The CDR3 sequence: CASNRDRGQGYTF. Written as DNA, the CDR3 is TGTGCCAGCAACCGGGACAGGGGGCAAGGCTACACCTTC.

This chain joins TRBV2 and TRBJ1-6, with D unclear. The CDR3 has 13 residues. Germline V gene data show CDR1 as SNHLY and CDR2 as FYNNEI. V lost 9 bases, J lost 7 bases, and 13 bases lay in between. CDR3 sequence reads: CASHSGVNSPLHF. CDR3 sequence (DNA): TGTGCCAGTCACAGTGGGGTCAATTCACCCCTCCACTTT.

This chain connects TRBV11-2 to TRBJ1-5; the D is unclear. The CDR3 is made up of 15 amino acids. CDR1 is SGHAT, CDR2 FQNNGV, per germline. The V and J ends lost 5 bases and 2 bases respectively, with 13 bases between them. The CDR3 is CASSPTGAGNQPQHF. The CDR3 nucleotides read TGTGCCAGCAGCCCGACGGGAGCTGGCAATCAGCCCCAGCATTTT.

This chain connects TRBV6-5 to TRBJ1-1; TRBD1 agrees at 11 bases. V gave up 6 bases and J gave up 3 bases; unmatched junction bases: 6. The CDR3 contains 15 residues. The germline CDR1 and CDR2 sequences are MNHEY and SVGAGI. In DNA, the CDR3 is TGTGCCAGCAGAGGACAGGGGGCGGGGGACACTGAAGCTTTCTTT. Its protein product is CASRGQGAGDTEAFF.

The V gene is TRBV5-4, the J gene TRBJ2-7; 10 nucleotides line up with TRBD1. Germline CDR1 SGHNT, CDR2 YYREEE (reference sequence). This CDR3 has 18 amino acids. The V gene end was trimmed by 4 bases and the J gene end by 0 bases; junction bases not matched to a gene: 13. The CDR3 nucleotides read TGTGCCAGCAGCCCGGGACAGGGGATGATGTCCGGCTCCTACGAGCAGTACTTC. Its translation is CASSPGQGMMSGSYEQYF.

CDR3 residues: CASTSGGTAYNSPLHF. The CDR3 nucleotides are TGTGCCAGCACCTCAGGAGGGACAGCCTATAATTCACCCCTCCACTTT. J is TRBJ1-6 and V is TRBV5-6, with TRBD1 matching 7 bases. The germline gives CDR1 SGHDT, CDR2 YYEEEE. J was trimmed by 2 bases and V by 6 bases; bases with no gene match: 8. This CDR3 is 16 amino acids long.

This clone was counted a single time. This chain connects TRBV7-8 to TRBJ1-1, with D possibly being TRBD1 (6 bases). V gave up 1 base and J gave up 11 bases, with 17 bases separating them. This CDR3 has 14 residues. Germline V gene lookup returns CDR1 SGHVS and CDR2 FQNEAQ. CDR3 residues: CASSLVIDRGQAFF. CDR3 bases: TGTGCCAGCAGCTTAGTAATCGACCGGGGGCAGGCTTTCTTT.

The V call is TRBV9, the J call TRBJ1-2, with D tentatively TRBD1 (5 bases). V lost 3 bases, J lost 4 bases, and 13 bases lay in between. CDR1 is SGDLS and CDR2 is YYNGEE in the germline V gene. This CDR3 spans 14 amino acids. Here the CDR3 DNA reads TGTGCCAGCAGCGGGCAGGGTCGGGGCTATGGCTACACCTTC. Translated: CASSGQGRGYGYTF.

The V gene is TRBV6-6, the J gene TRBJ2-7; no firm D call. CDR1 is MNHNY and CDR2 is SVGAGI in the germline V gene (reference sequence). V gave up 4 bases and J gave up 6 bases, with 13 bases separating them. CDR3 length equals 13 residues. In DNA, the CDR3 is TGTGCCAGCAGTTCCTCTAACTTACTCGAGCAGTACTTC. Its translation: CASSSSNLLEQYF.

J is TRBJ1-5 and V is TRBV6-7, with D possibly being TRBD1 (5 bases). TRBV6-7 is known as an ORF, though its function is uncertain. V gave up 6 bases and J gave up 6 bases, with 24 bases separating them. The CDR3 consists of 17 residues. The CDR3 protein is CASSHRGVTVFAQPQHF. Written as DNA, the CDR3 is TGTGCCAGCAGCCATAGAGGGGTTACGGTATTTGCTCAGCCCCAGCATTTT.

V is TRBV11-2 and J is TRBJ2-7, with D perhaps TRBD1 (5 bases). The CDR3 extends over 13 amino acids. Trimming took off 6 bases at V and 4 bases at J, with 13 bases between the two ends. Germline assignment: CDR1 SGHAT and CDR2 FQNNGV. The CDR3 DNA is TGTGCCAGCAGTCTACAGACAGCGTACGAGCAGTACTTC. It translates to CASSLQTAYEQYF.

The rearrangement uses TRBV11-2 and TRBJ1-1; D is uncertain. CDR3 length equals 13 residues. V was shortened by 1 base and J by 6 bases, with 9 bases between the two germline ends. Germline V gene data show CDR1 as SGHAT and CDR2 as FQNNGV. As DNA, the CDR3 is TGTGCCAGCAGCTTAGCCCCTTTATCTGAAGCTTTCTTT. Protein product: CASSLAPLSEAFF.

The chain carries TRBV7-3 and TRBJ2-2; TRBD2 agrees at 10 bases. The trim removed 4 bases at V and 5 bases at J, leaving 7 bases unmatched. This CDR3 comprises 16 residues. CDR1 SGHTA and CDR2 FQGTGA come from the germline V gene. The CDR3 DNA reads TGTGCCAGCAGCTCCCAAGGACTAGCGGTGACCGGGGAGCTGTTTTTT. It translates to CASSSQGLAVTGELFF.

The J gene is TRBJ2-7, the V gene TRBV9; perhaps D is TRBD1 or TRBD2 (5 bases each). The CDR3 spans 15 residues. Between the trimmed V and J ends, which lost 5 bases and 0 bases, there was a span of 15 bases. Germline V gives CDR1 SGDLS, CDR2 YYNGEE. CDR3 loop: CASRNRDGNSYEQYF. CDR3 sequence (DNA): TGTGCCAGCAGGAACCGGGACGGCAACTCCTACGAGCAGTACTTC.

The rearrangement joins TRBV9 to TRBJ2-1; 10 bases map to TRBD2. Germline V lookup: CDR1 SGDLS, CDR2 YYNGEE. The CDR3 loop spans 15 amino acids. V was clipped by 4 bases and J by 4 bases; unmatched bases: 5. The CDR3 spells CASSPTSGEYNEQFF. CDR3 in DNA: TGTGCCAGCAGCCCAACTAGCGGGGAGTACAATGAGCAGTTCTTC.

This clone was observed once. The genes are TRBV18 and TRBJ2-6, with a possible D match to TRBD1 (6 bases). The length of the CDR3 is 17 residues. The germline CDR1 and CDR2 sequences are KGHSH and LQKENI. The ends were cut back, 6 bases at V and 0 bases at J, with 15 bases in the middle. As DNA, the CDR3 is TGTGCCAGCTCCCCCAGGCCAGGGGACTCTGGGGCCAACGTCCTGACTTTC. Amino acids: CASSPRPGDSGANVLTF.

The rearrangement joins TRBV9 to TRBJ2-3; D uncertain. Per germline, CDR1 SGDLS and CDR2 YYNGEE. CDR3 length: 17 residues. Trimming removed 4 bases at V and 0 bases at J, with 18 bases between. The CDR3 loop is CASSSKGAGRSTDTQYF. The CDR3 nucleotides are TGTGCCAGCAGCTCCAAAGGTGCAGGCCGTAGCACAGATACGCAGTATTTT.

The gene calls are TRBV7-2 and TRBJ2-2; a weak D match, TRBD1 (6 bases). CDR1 is SGHTA, CDR2 FQGNSA, per germline. The ends were cut back, 4 bases at V and 6 bases at J, with 15 bases in the middle. The CDR3 spans 15 residues. Here the CDR3 reads CASSSQGSWAGELFF. DNA for the CDR3: TGTGCCAGCAGCTCCCAGGGGAGTTGGGCCGGGGAGCTGTTTTTT.

The chain links TRBV30 to TRBJ1-6; TRBD1 agrees at 8 bases. Trimming took 5 bases from V and 6 from J; bases not matched to a gene: 9. Germline assignment: CDR1 GTSNPN and CDR2 SVGIG (reference sequence). The CDR3 contains 15 residues. The CDR3 DNA is TGTGCCTGGGAGGCAGGGGGCGCGTTTAATTCACCCCTCCACTTT. It specifies CAWEAGGAFNSPLHF.

The gene calls are TRBV7-9 and TRBJ2-6, with 7 bases aligning to TRBD1. In germline, CDR1 is SEHNR, CDR2 FQNEAQ (reference sequence). The V gene end was trimmed by 7 bases and the J gene end by 0 bases; junction bases not matched to a gene: 15. CDR3 length equals 19 residues. In DNA, the CDR3 is TGTGCCAGCATACAGGGGAAACACGACAGGAACTCTGGGGCCAACGTCCTGACTTTC. This gives the protein CASIQGKHDRNSGANVLTF.

The rearrangement joins TRBV9 to TRBJ2-3; D unresolved. The germline V gene encodes CDR1 SGDLS and CDR2 YYNGEE. This CDR3 has 14 residues. Trimming removed 0 bases at V and 3 bases at J, with 8 bases between. In nucleotides, the CDR3 is TGTGCCAGCAGCGTAGAGCGTATGACAGATACGCAGTATTTT. Residues: CASSVERMTDTQYF.

The chain carries TRBV5-1 and TRBJ2-5, with no clear D. This CDR3 has 17 amino acids. The V gene lost 0 bases and the J gene lost 3 bases, with 18 bases spanning the gap. The germline gives CDR1 SGHRS, CDR2 YFSETQ. CDR3 bases: TGCGCCAGCAGCTTGGAAATTGGCAGGCCGGGCGAAGAGACCCAGTACTTC. Its protein is CASSLEIGRPGEETQYF.

In its sample, this clone was seen once. The rearrangement uses TRBV5-1 and TRBJ1-3; D gene ambiguous. V was cut by 5 bases and J by 2 bases, with 8 bases left in between. The CDR3 runs 13 residues. The germline V gene has CDR1 SGHRS and CDR2 YFSETQ. CDR3 protein: CASREGTGNTIYF. In DNA, the CDR3 is TGCGCCAGCAGGGAGGGAACTGGAAACACCATATATTTT.

The genes are TRBV2 and TRBJ2-7; 8 nucleotides match TRBD2. CDR1 is SNHLY and CDR2 is FYNNEI in the germline V gene. V dropped 1 base and J dropped 4; count of bases not matched to a gene: 6. The CDR3 has 15 amino acids. DNA of the CDR3: TGTGCCAGCAGTGAAGGGACTAGCTCTTTTTACGAGCAGTACTTC. Residues: CASSEGTSSFYEQYF.